The next 13 T cell receptor beta chains were all read from a single sample in a study of T cells in Graves' hyperthyroidism and ophthalmopathy. TCR beta CDR3 regions were amplified from RNA. When the TCR CDR3 underwent first-round RT-PCR, the HTBI primer set was used. TCRdb fed the multiplex PCR reads into MiXCR, producing one record per CDR3 protein. The sample shows under 70,000 distinct CDR3 sequences, around 50% of them seen only once. Source material: blood. Receptors originate from a woman aged 55-70 years with Graves' ophthalmopathy.

Regarding this clonotype: At one of its ends the junction is not consistent with the germline gene, which may arise from a read error. The chain combines TRBV12-3 or TRBV12-4 with TRBJ1-2; 8 bases agree with TRBD1. This CDR3 region has 17 residues. The CDR3 sequence is CAGSSNIGTGRNYGYTF. In nucleotides, the CDR3 is TGTGCCGGCAGTTCAAACATCGGGACAGGAAGAAACTATGGCTACACCTTC.

The V gene is TRBV5-4, the J gene TRBJ1-2; TRBD1 agrees at 9 bases. V shed 1 base, J shed 2 bases, and the junction held 9 bases outside the gene matches. Germline lookup yields CDR1 SGHNT and CDR2 YYREEE (reference sequence). The CDR3 runs 17 residues. The CDR3 region has the DNA TGTGCCAGCAGCTTGTTCCAGGGACAGGGTTTGAACTATGGCTACACCTTC. Encoded protein: CASSLFQGQGLNYGYTF.

CDR3 bases: TGTGCCAGCAGCCTAAGTCAGGCGTTCGGGATTACAGATACGCAGTATTTT. It yields the protein CASSLSQAFGITDTQYF. The chain uses TRBV7-9 and TRBJ2-3; D might be TRBD2 (5 bases). Trimming stripped 5 bases from V and 3 bases from J, with 21 bases between. Germline CDR1 is SEHNR and CDR2 is FQNEAQ (reference sequence). CDR3 length: 17 amino acids.

In its sample, this clonotype was seen many times. The gene calls are TRBV2 and TRBJ2-7, with TRBD2 matching over 10 bases. The CDR3 has 14 amino acids. CDR1 and CDR2 from the germline V gene are SNHLY and FYNNEI. V was pared by 5 bases and J by 4 bases, with 5 bases of the junction left unmatched. The CDR3 sequence: CASSRNSGRYEQYF. CDR3 nucleotides: TGTGCCAGCAGTAGGAATAGCGGGAGGTACGAGCAGTACTTC.

A note on this clonotype: The conserved phenylalanine or tryptophan is not found at the CDR3 terminus, so this likely reflects a read error. J is TRBJ2-3 and V is TRBV7-2, with 7 nucleotides matching TRBD2. Germline CDR1 and CDR2: SGHTA and FQGNSA. This CDR3 is 14 amino acids long. The J segment lost 10 bases and the V segment lost 2 bases, leaving 9 bases of the junction unmatched. In DNA, the CDR3 is TGTGCCAGCAGCTTAATGCCCGGGGGGACTCCGCAGTATTCT. This translates into CASSLMPGGTPQYS.

The chain recombines TRBV20-1 with TRBJ2-1, with 9 bases aligning to TRBD2. The V gene's germline CDR1 is DFQATT and CDR2 SNEGSKA (reference sequence). The V and J ends lost 6 bases and 6 bases, in that order; junction bases with no gene match: 9. This CDR3 has 14 residues. The CDR3 sequence is CSALGGGAFNEQFF. The CDR3 nucleotides read TGCAGTGCCTTGGGCGGGGGGGCCTTCAATGAGCAGTTCTTC.

The chain combines TRBV7-9 with TRBJ2-5; D unresolved. V shed 4 bases and J shed 5 bases, with 11 bases lying between them. Per the germline V gene, CDR1 is SEHNR and CDR2 is FQNEAQ (reference sequence). The CDR3 extends over 13 amino acids. CDR3 protein: CASSSDTEETQYF. The CDR3 DNA is TGTGCCAGCAGCTCCGATACCGAGGAGACCCAGTACTTC. Variable domain in full (rest from reference TRBV7-9 and TRBJ2-5): DTGVSQNPRHKITKRGQNVTFRCDPISEHNRLYWYRQTLGQGPEFLTYFQNEAQLEKSRLLSDRFSAERPKGSFSTLEIQRTEQGDSAMYLCASSSDTEETQYFGPGTRLLVL.

About this clonotype itself: One junction end disagrees with the germline gene, perhaps due to a read error. The J gene is TRBJ1-5, the V gene TRBV19; TRBD1 matches 8 bases. Germline V gene data show CDR1 as LNHDA and CDR2 as SQIVND (reference sequence). This CDR3 is 15 amino acids long. CDR3: CASSIGTGVIQTQHF. The CDR3, as DNA: TGTGCCAGTAGTATCGGGACAGGAGTTATTCAGACCCAGCATTTT.

The rearrangement uses TRBV3-1 and TRBJ2-1, with 10 positions matching TRBD2. The CDR3 is 17 amino acids. The germline gives CDR1 LGHDT, CDR2 YNNKEL (reference sequence). The trim removed 1 base at V and 10 bases at J, leaving 13 bases unmatched. CDR3 in amino acids: CASSQAHGPAGGGEQFF. The CDR3 coding sequence is TGTGCCAGCAGCCAAGCTCACGGACCAGCGGGGGGGGGCGAGCAGTTCTTC.

This clonotype was counted at least ten times. Its ends do not fully match the called genes, so a read error is possible. This chain connects TRBV6-1 to TRBJ2-7; D gene uncertain. The CDR3 contains 12 residues. The germline gives CDR1 MNHNS, CDR2 SASEGT. CDR3 region: CASTELGYGQYF. CDR3 DNA: TGTGCCAGCACTGAACTGGGTTACGGGCAGTACTTC.

This clonotype was seen ten or more times. V usage is TRBV5-1 and J usage is TRBJ2-5, with D unresolved. Germline-derived CDR1 and CDR2 are SGHRS and YFSETQ. Between the trimmed V and J ends, which lost 0 bases and 5 bases, there was a span of 11 bases. The CDR3 consists of 14 residues. Here the CDR3 reads CASSLVVLSETQYF. CDR3 coding DNA: TGCGCCAGCAGCTTGGTGGTATTATCGGAGACCCAGTACTTC.

By share, this clonotype ranks as medium-sized. The rearrangement uses TRBV2 and TRBJ1-2; D gene uncertain. V dropped 10 bases and J dropped 2 bases, with 14 bases sitting between them. Germline V CDR1 and CDR2: SNHLY, FYNNEI. The CDR3 totals 13 residues. The CDR3 loop reads CATALGGNYGYTF. As DNA, the CDR3 is TGTGCCACCGCTTTGGGAGGAAACTATGGCTACACCTTC.

This clonotype showed up many times. The CDR3 DNA reads TGCGCCAGCAGTCCCAGGGTATCCACTGAAGCTTTCTTT. Amino acids: CASSPRVSTEAFF. This chain uses TRBV4-1 with TRBJ1-1, with a tentative D call TRBD1 (5 bases). The CDR3 consists of 13 residues. Germline V gene sequence: CDR1 MGHRA, CDR2 YSYEKL. The V gene lost 6 bases and the J gene lost 4 bases, with 12 bases spanning the gap.